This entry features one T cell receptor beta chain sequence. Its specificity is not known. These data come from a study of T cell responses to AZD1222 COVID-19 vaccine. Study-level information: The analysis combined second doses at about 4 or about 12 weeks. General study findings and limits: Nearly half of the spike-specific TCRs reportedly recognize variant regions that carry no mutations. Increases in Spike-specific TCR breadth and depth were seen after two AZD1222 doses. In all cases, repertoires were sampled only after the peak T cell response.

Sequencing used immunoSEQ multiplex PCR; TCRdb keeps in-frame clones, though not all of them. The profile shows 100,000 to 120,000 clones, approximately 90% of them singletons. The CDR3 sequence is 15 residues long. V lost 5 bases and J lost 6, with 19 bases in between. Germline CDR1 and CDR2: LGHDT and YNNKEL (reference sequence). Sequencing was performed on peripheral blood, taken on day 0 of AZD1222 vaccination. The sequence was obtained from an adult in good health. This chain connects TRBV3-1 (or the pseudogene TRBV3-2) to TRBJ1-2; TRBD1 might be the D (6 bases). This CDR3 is CASSTRWAGANGYTF. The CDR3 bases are TGTGCCAGCAGCACCAGATGGGCAGGGGCGAATGGCTACACCTTC.